The T cell receptor (beta chain) under discussion was sequenced for a study of patients and donors after allogeneic stem cell transplantation. There are 15 residues in the CDR3. J lost 9 bases, V lost 3 bases, and 9 bases had no gene match. From germline, CDR1 is MGHDK and CDR2 SYGVNS. This clonotype was detected ten times or more. TCRdb processed the RT-PCR reads anew with MiXCR; each CDR3 protein has one entry. The repertoire consists of around 10,000 distinct CDR3 sequences, with less than 25% occurring once and the leading ten covering 40% to 65%. Input material: blood, either unsorted or a sorted T cell fraction (not recorded which). V and J are TRBV25-1 and TRBJ2-1, with 9 bases aligning to TRBD1. The sequence derives from a human donor who was either an allogeneic HSCT recipient or a stem cell or donor lymphocyte infusion donor (not recorded which). It is not recorded whose cells these are; they may come from a transplant donor. The CDR3 DNA follows: TGTGCCAGCAGTGAGGGTCTACAGGGGGCAGGTGAGCAGTTCTTC. Protein: CASSEGLQGAGEQFF. The full variable domain, completed using reference TRBV25-1 and TRBJ2-1, is EADIYQTPRYLVIGTGKKITLECSQTMGHDKMYWYQQDPGMELHLIHYSYGVNSTEKGDLSSESTVSRIRTEHFPLTLESARPSHTSQYLCASSEGLQGAGEQFFGPGTRLTVL.